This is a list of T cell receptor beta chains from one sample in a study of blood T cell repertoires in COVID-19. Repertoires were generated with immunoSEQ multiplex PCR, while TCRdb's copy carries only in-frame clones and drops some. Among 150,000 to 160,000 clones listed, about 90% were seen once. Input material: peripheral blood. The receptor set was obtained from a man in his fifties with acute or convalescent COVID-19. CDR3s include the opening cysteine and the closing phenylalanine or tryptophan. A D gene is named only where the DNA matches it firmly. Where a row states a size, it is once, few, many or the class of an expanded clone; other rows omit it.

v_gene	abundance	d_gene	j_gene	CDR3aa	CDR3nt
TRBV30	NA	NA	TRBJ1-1	CAWSVAVTEAFF	TGTGCCTGGAGTGTAGCGGTTACTGAAGCTTTCTTT
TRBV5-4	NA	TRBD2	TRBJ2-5	CASSSVGGKETQYF	TGTGCCAGCAGCTCTGTGGGGGGGAAAGAGACCCAGTACTTC
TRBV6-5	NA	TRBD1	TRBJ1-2	CASSNRYGTANGYTF	TGTGCCAGCAGTAACCGATACGGGACAGCAAATGGCTACACCTTC
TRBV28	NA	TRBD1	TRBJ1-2	CASSPWARDRVYGYTF	TGTGCCAGCAGTCCTTGGGCTCGGGACAGGGTCTATGGCTACACCTTC
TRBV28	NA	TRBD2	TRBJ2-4	CASSSGGLAKNIQYF	TGTGCCAGCAGCTCCGGGGGGTTAGCCAAAAACATTCAGTACTTC
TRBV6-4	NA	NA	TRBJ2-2	CASKRTENTGELFF	TGTGCCAGCAAGCGGACGGAGAACACCGGGGAGCTGTTTTTT
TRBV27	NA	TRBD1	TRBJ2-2	CASRYDRGATGELFF	TGTGCCAGCAGATACGACAGGGGCGCGACCGGGGAGCTGTTTTTT
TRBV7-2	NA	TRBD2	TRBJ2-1	CASRPPSGDYNEQFF	TGTGCCAGCAGACCCCCTAGCGGGGACTACAATGAGCAGTTCTTC
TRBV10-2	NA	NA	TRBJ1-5	CASSEWDNNQPQHF	TGCGCCAGCAGTGAGTGGGACAACAATCAGCCCCAGCATTTT
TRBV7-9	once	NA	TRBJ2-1	CASSLEMGPLNNEQFF	TGTGCCAGCAGCTTAGAGATGGGGCCACTTAACAATGAGCAGTTCTTC
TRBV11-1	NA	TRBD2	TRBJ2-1	CASSLAETSGRAGEQFF	TGTGCCAGCAGCTTAGCGGAGACTAGCGGGAGAGCTGGTGAGCAGTTCTTC
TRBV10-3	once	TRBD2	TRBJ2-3	CAISPSGRSPDTQYF	TGTGCCATCAGTCCTAGCGGGAGGAGCCCAGATACGCAGTATTTT
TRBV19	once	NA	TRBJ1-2	CASRTGVYGYTF	TGTGCCAGTAGGACCGGAGTCTATGGCTACACCTTC
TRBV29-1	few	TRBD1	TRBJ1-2	CSVGEQGQADGYTF	TGCAGCGTAGGGGAACAGGGGCAGGCTGATGGCTACACCTTC
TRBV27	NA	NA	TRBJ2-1	CASSLWRDDEQFF	TGTGCCAGCAGTTTATGGCGGGACGATGAGCAGTTCTTC
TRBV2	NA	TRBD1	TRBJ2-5	CASSGGTVQETQYF	TGTGCCAGCAGTGGGGGGACAGTTCAAGAGACCCAGTACTTC
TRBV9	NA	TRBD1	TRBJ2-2	CASSVADRAGTGELFF	TGTGCCAGCAGCGTAGCGGACAGGGCGGGCACCGGGGAGCTGTTTTTT
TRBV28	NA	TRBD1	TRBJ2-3	CASSPGTVPDTQYF	TGTGCCAGCAGTCCCGGGACAGTCCCAGATACGCAGTATTTT
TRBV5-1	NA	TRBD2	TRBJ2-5	CASSLQGTSGAETQYF	TGCGCCAGCAGCTTGCAGGGGACTAGTGGGGCTGAGACCCAGTACTTC
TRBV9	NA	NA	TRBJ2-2	CASSVGGRLNTGELFF	TGTGCCAGCAGCGTAGGGGGGCGGCTAAACACCGGGGAGCTGTTTTTT
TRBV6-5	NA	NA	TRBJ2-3	CASSPRTVTDTQYF	TGTGCCAGCAGTCCTCGGACAGTCACAGATACGCAGTATTTT
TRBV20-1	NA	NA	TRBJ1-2	CSASRGSSQGGYTF	TGCAGTGCTAGTCGAGGGAGCAGCCAGGGGGGCTACACCTTC
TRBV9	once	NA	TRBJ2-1	CASSDPLGYNEQFF	TGTGCCAGCAGCGACCCCCTCGGGTACAATGAGCAGTTCTTC
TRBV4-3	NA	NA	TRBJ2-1	CASSQTRVVYNEQFF	TGCGCCAGCAGCCAGACCAGGGTGGTGTACAATGAGCAGTTCTTC